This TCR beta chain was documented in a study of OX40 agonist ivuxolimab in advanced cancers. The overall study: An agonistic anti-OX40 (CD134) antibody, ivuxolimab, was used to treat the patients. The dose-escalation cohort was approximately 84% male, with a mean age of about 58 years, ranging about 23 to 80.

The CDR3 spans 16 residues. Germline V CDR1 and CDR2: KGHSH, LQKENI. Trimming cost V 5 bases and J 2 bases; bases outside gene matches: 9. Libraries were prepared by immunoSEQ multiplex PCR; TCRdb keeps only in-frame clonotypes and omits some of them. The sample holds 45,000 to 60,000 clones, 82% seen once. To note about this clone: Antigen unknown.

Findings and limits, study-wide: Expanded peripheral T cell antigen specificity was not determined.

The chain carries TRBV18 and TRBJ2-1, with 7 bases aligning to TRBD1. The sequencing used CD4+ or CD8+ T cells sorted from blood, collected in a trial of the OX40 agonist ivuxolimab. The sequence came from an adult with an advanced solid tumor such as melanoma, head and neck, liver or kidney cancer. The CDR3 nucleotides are TGTGCCAGCTCATACGGACAGGACTTTACCTACAATGAGCAGTTCTTC. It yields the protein CASSYGQDFTYNEQFF.